Presented here are 29 T cell receptor beta chains from one specimen sequenced in a study of tumor-infiltrating lymphocytes in primary liver carcinoma. Co-extraction yielded RNA and DNA from about 20-30 mg of unsorted bulk tissue. Total RNA amounting to 450 to 550 ng was the source from which TCR beta cDNA was made with a constant-region primer. Construction of TCR beta libraries relied on three successive nested multiplex PCR rounds employing slightly modified ARM-PCR. Both of the initial two PCR rounds ran for approximately 11 cycles and employed TRBV1-TRBV30 forward primers alongside a C-beta reverse primer. TCRdb used MiXCR to reprocess the multiplex PCR reads, holding one entry per CDR3 protein. The top ten hold under 20% of the sample, which has about 35,000 distinct CDR3 sequences, 74% seen once. Source material: liver tumor tissue from sampling region 4. The subset is: tumor region T4, right-lateral pole. All receptors come from a man in his forties with primary liver carcinoma and hepatitis B virus infection.

In its sample, this clonotype was seen a few times. The gene calls are TRBV6-2 or TRBV6-3 and TRBJ1-5; no firm D call. V was shortened by 2 bases and J by 3 bases, with 5 bases between the two germline ends. The germline gives CDR1 MNHEY, CDR2 SVGEGT. This CDR3 is 13 amino acids long. The CDR3, as DNA: TGTGCCAGCAGTTACCGGGACAATCAGCCCCAGCATTTT. It is translated as CASSYRDNQPQHF.

Remarks on this clonotype: As the CDR3 is not closed by the conserved phenylalanine or tryptophan, this likely results from a read error. The chain combines TRBV11-3 with TRBJ2-7; D remains unclear. Trimming stripped 7 bases from V and 1 base from J, with 11 bases between. Germline CDR1 and CDR2: SGHNT and YENEEA. CDR3 length: 13 amino acids. The CDR3 loop reads CASNVGRSYEQYI. Written as DNA, the CDR3 is TGTGCCAGCAACGTCGGACGGTCCTACGAGCAGTACATC.

Details on this clonotype: This may be a read error: a much more frequent sequence differs by one nucleotide. The rearrangement links TRBV28 to TRBJ2-5; no clear D. The CDR3 covers 13 residues. Germline CDR1 MDHEN, CDR2 SYDVKM. V was shortened by 8 bases and J by 4 bases, with 14 bases between the two germline ends. The CDR3 DNA is TGTGCCAGCCGCCAACAAGGCCCAGAGACCCAGTACTTC. It specifies CASRQQGPETQYF.

A word on this clonotype: At one boundary the junction diverges from the germline segment, which might be a read error. The gene calls are TRBV11-2 and TRBJ2-3, with 13 bases lining up with TRBD2. The germline V gene encodes CDR1 SGHAT and CDR2 FQNNGV. The CDR3 runs 15 residues. In nucleotides, the CDR3 is TGTGCCGGCAGCTTAGGGGGACTAGCGGGGGATACGCAGTATTTT. Protein product: CAGSLGGLAGDTQYF.

J is TRBJ1-6 and V is TRBV11-1, with D tentatively TRBD1 (5 bases). CDR3 size: 13 residues. V shed 9 bases and J shed 9 bases, with 15 bases lying between them. Germline V CDR1 and CDR2: SGHAT, FQDESV (reference sequence). CDR3 bases: TGTGCCAGTGGCCGGACACTGGCTTCACCCCTCCACTTT. This encodes CASGRTLASPLHF.

By sample share, this clonotype is medium-sized (0.01 to 0.1%). This rearrangement joins TRBV4-2 to TRBJ2-7, with D possibly being TRBD1 or TRBD2 (5 bases each). This CDR3 has 15 amino acids. V lost 0 bases to trimming and J lost 0 bases, with 9 bases between them. CDR1 and CDR2 from the germline V gene are LGHNA and YNFKEQ. The CDR3, as DNA: TGTGCCAGCAGCCAAGAGGGGGATAGCTCCTACGAGCAGTACTTC. It translates to CASSQEGDSSYEQYF.

A word on this clonotype: The CDR3 ends on some other residue instead of the conserved phenylalanine or tryptophan, so this is likely a read error. The chain employs TRBV29-1 and TRBJ2-5; D is perhaps TRBD2 (7 bases). CDR1 and CDR2 (germline): SQVTM, ANQGSEA. The CDR3 loop spans 13 amino acids. DNA of the CDR3: TGCAGTTCATCAGGGGAGGGCCAAGAGACCCAGTACCTC. The encoded protein is CSSSGEGQETQYL.

About this clonotype: One junction end does not reproduce the germline sequence, and a read error may be involved. The rearrangement links TRBV13 to TRBJ2-7; no clear D gene. Germline lookup yields CDR1 PRHDT and CDR2 FYEKMQ (reference sequence). The CDR3 runs to 14 residues. DNA of the CDR3: TGTACCAGCAGCTCCTATACTTATTCGGGCATGCAGTACTTC. This translates into CTSSSYTYSGMQYF.

The V and J genes are TRBV6-1 and TRBJ2-7; weak D call: TRBD1 (6 bases). The length of the CDR3 is 15 residues. Germline-derived CDR1 and CDR2 are MNHNS and SASEGT. Here the CDR3 reads CASCEVRETGNVQYF. CDR3 DNA sequence: TGTGCTAGCTGTGAAGTTAGGGAGACAGGCAACGTGCAGTACTTC.

In this sample, this clonotype turned up many times. This rearrangement joins TRBV9 to TRBJ1-6, with D uncertain. The CDR3 contains 12 residues. V gave up 0 bases and J gave up 10 bases, with 5 bases separating them. CDR1 is SGDLS and CDR2 is YYNGEE in the germline V gene. The CDR3 here is CASSVEESPLHF. The CDR3 DNA is TGTGCCAGCAGCGTAGAAGAATCACCCCTCCACTTT.

Details on this clonotype: This CDR3 is missing its conserved last phenylalanine or tryptophan, likely due to a read error. This CDR3 is CSVGISAADTGELFS. CDR3 nucleotides: TGCAGCGTTGGGATTAGCGCGGCGGACACGGGGGAGCTGTTTTCT. V is TRBV29-1 and J is TRBJ2-2; possibly TRBD1 or TRBD2 for D (5 bases each). CDR1 is SQVTM and CDR2 is ANQGSEA in the germline V gene. The CDR3 length is 15 residues.

The chain has TRBV6-2 or TRBV6-3 and TRBJ2-1; D remains unclear. The V gene lost 5 bases and the J gene lost 9 bases, with 14 bases spanning the gap. This CDR3 is 13 amino acids long. CDR1 is MNHEY, CDR2 SVGEGT, per germline. In DNA, the CDR3 is TGTGCCAGCAGTCACCGGTTGGGCATTGAGCAGTTCTTC. Translated: CASSHRLGIEQFF.

Comments on this clonotype: Because it lacks the conserved phenylalanine or tryptophan at the end, this CDR3 is likely a read error. V and J are TRBV5-1 and TRBJ2-3, with TRBD1 as a possible D gene (6 bases). The germline gives CDR1 SGHRS, CDR2 YFSETQ. Trimming took off 4 bases at V and 2 bases at J, with 11 bases between the two ends. This CDR3 region has 14 residues. The CDR3 DNA is TGCGCCAGCAGCGTAACAGGGCTCACAGATACGCAGTATATT. This translates into CASSVTGLTDTQYI.

About this clonotype: At one end the junction does not follow the germline gene, possibly because of a read error. This chain uses TRBV4-1 with TRBJ1-5; D remains ambiguous. CDR1 is MGHRA, CDR2 YSYEKL, per germline. This CDR3 has 17 residues. For the CDR3, the DNA is TGCGCCAGCAGCCAAGATTTATGGCCATCGGCGAATCAGCCCCGGTATTTT. Its translation is CASSQDLWPSANQPRYF.

V gene TRBV6-2 or TRBV6-3 combines with J gene TRBJ2-6; TRBD2 matches at 12 bases. The CDR3 spans 18 residues. The J segment lost 9 bases and the V segment lost 5 bases, leaving 14 bases of the junction unmatched. The germline V gene encodes CDR1 MNHEY and CDR2 SVGEGT. This chain's CDR3 is CASSTLAGGSSRDNVLTF. In DNA, the CDR3 is TGTGCCAGCAGTACCCTAGCGGGAGGGAGCTCTCGGGACAACGTCCTGACTTTC.

Remarks on this clonotype: One end of the junction varies from germline; a read error may be responsible. This chain links TRBV11-1 with TRBJ2-7, with D possibly being TRBD1 or TRBD2 (5 bases each). CDR3 length equals 13 residues. CDR1 is SGHAT and CDR2 is FQDESV in the germline V gene (reference sequence). The CDR3 here is CGSWGKRTYEQYF. DNA for the CDR3: TGTGGCAGCTGGGGGAAGCGAACCTACGAGCAGTACTTC.

This clonotype appeared a few times. Its ends do not fully match the called genes, so a read error is possible. The chain is built from TRBV6-5 and TRBJ2-2, with D maybe TRBD2 (6 bases). The CDR3 consists of 15 residues. Looked up from germline, CDR1 is MNHEY and CDR2 is SVGAGI. The CDR3 DNA reads TGTGCCGGCAGTTACGTAGGGGAGGTGGCCGGGGAGCAGTTTTTT. Translated: CAGSYVGEVAGEQFF.

As to this clonotype: A read error is possible here, since a much larger clone lies one base away. The V and J genes are TRBV2 and TRBJ2-7; 7 bases agree with TRBD1. The germline gives CDR1 SNHLY, CDR2 FYNNEI. The CDR3 runs to 16 residues. V gave up 3 bases and J gave up 6 bases; unmatched junction bases: 14. CDR3 loop: CASSESRQGIFGEQYF. The CDR3 DNA is TGTGCCAGCAGTGAGAGTAGACAGGGTATCTTCGGCGAGCAGTACTTC.

As for this clonotype: This may arise from a read error, as a much more abundant clone is one base away. The chain employs TRBV20-1 and TRBJ1-1; no reliable D call. Germline CDR1 and CDR2: DFQATT and SNEGSKA (reference sequence). The CDR3 is 10 amino acids. V was cut by 7 bases and J by 11 bases, with 14 bases left in between. The CDR3 region is CSVPIPVAFF. The CDR3 bases are TGCAGTGTCCCGATACCCGTGGCTTTCTTT.

The genes are TRBV28 and TRBJ2-1, with 13 bases matching TRBD2. The CDR3 is 18 amino acids. Per the germline V gene, CDR1 is MDHEN and CDR2 is SYDVKM. The J segment lost 9 bases and the V segment lost 5 bases, leaving 16 bases of the junction unmatched. This chain's CDR3 is CASSPTGTSGKGRSEQFF. The CDR3 DNA follows: TGTGCCAGCAGTCCCACCGGGACTAGCGGGAAAGGAAGGAGTGAGCAGTTCTTC.

This clonotype is deemed medium-sized. The genes are TRBV5-4 and TRBJ2-7, with TRBD1 matching over 9 bases. Germline V gives CDR1 SGHNT, CDR2 YYREEE (reference sequence). Trimming removed 4 bases from V and 5 bases from J; junction bases left unmatched: 10. This CDR3 has 15 amino acids. In nucleotides, the CDR3 is TGTGCCAGCAGCCCAACCGGGACAGGGATCAACGAGCAGTACTTC. Translated: CASSPTGTGINEQYF.

Comments on this clonotype: A read error is likely, as this CDR3 ends without the conserved phenylalanine or tryptophan. The CDR3 region is CASSRGYTGMQYY. CDR3 in DNA: TGTGCCAGCAGCCGAGGATACACAGGTATGCAGTATTAT. The V call is TRBV14, the J call TRBJ2-3; a possible D gene is TRBD1 (5 bases). Per germline, CDR1 SGHDN and CDR2 FVKESK. This CDR3 spans 13 amino acids. V shed 4 bases and J shed 11 bases, with 16 bases lying between them.

This sequence joins TRBV6-1 and TRBJ2-1; D is possibly TRBD2 (5 bases). Trimming left V 7 bases short and J 6 bases short, with 22 bases between. The CDR3 covers 16 residues. Germline CDR1 and CDR2: MNHNS and SASEGT. The CDR3 sequence: CASTPYLSVGCNEQFF. CDR3 bases: TGTGCCAGCACCCCGTATCTTAGCGTAGGCTGCAATGAGCAGTTCTTC.

About this clonotype: At one of its ends the junction is not consistent with the germline gene, which may arise from a read error. V and J are TRBV6-1 and TRBJ1-4; D gene ambiguous. This CDR3 spans 14 amino acids. CDR1 and CDR2 (germline): MNHNS, SASEGT. The CDR3 bases are TGTGCCAGCGCTATCTGTGCAACTAATGAAAAACTATTTTTT. Translated: CASAICATNEKLFF.

Turning to this clonotype: At one end the junction does not follow the germline gene, possibly because of a read error. The chain uses TRBV13 and TRBJ2-1; D gene ambiguous. The J call is in doubt because the DNA end fits TRBJ2-7 better. The CDR3 totals 11 residues. Germline V CDR1 and CDR2: PRHDT, FYEKMQ (reference sequence). CDR3 region: CARSLNDEQYF. The CDR3, as DNA: TGTGCCCGCAGCTTAAATGATGAGCAGTACTTC.

Points on this clonotype: It is likely a read error, because the conserved phenylalanine at the end of the CDR3 is missing. The chain has TRBV11-2 and TRBJ1-5, with 10 positions matching TRBD1. The CDR3 totals 15 residues. The germline CDR1 and CDR2 sequences are SGHAT and FQNNGV. The CDR3 protein is CASSSGTGENQSQHS. For the CDR3, the DNA is TGTGCTAGCAGCTCCGGGACAGGGGAAAATCAGTCCCAGCATTCT.

A single count supports this clonotype. Germline and junction disagree at one end, which may indicate a read error. The chain is built from TRBV5-1 and TRBJ2-7, with 8 positions matching TRBD2. Germline assignment: CDR1 SGHRS and CDR2 YFSETQ. The CDR3 spans 15 residues. CDR3 sequence (DNA): TGCGCCAGTAGCCCCCGGGGGGGGAACTCCTACGAGCACTACTTC. It is translated as CASSPRGGNSYEHYF.

V usage is TRBV28 and J usage is TRBJ2-7; unclear D gene. Germline V gene data show CDR1 as MDHEN and CDR2 as SYDVKM. This CDR3 has 16 residues. Trimming took 5 bases from V and 6 from J, leaving 23 bases between them. The CDR3 here is CASSRDTGHPLAEQYF. DNA of the CDR3: TGTGCCAGCAGTCGCGATACTGGGCATCCTTTGGCCGAGCAGTACTTC.

The rearrangement links TRBV10-3 to TRBJ2-5; D is tentatively TRBD1 or TRBD2 (5 bases each). Trimming pared 10 bases from V and 5 bases from J, leaving 20 bases between. The CDR3 is made up of 14 amino acids. Germline loops: CDR1 ENHRY, CDR2 SYGVKD. CDR3 DNA sequence: TGTGCCAACAGCGAGTCGAGGGGTACCGAGACCCAGTACTTC. It encodes CANSESRGTETQYF.